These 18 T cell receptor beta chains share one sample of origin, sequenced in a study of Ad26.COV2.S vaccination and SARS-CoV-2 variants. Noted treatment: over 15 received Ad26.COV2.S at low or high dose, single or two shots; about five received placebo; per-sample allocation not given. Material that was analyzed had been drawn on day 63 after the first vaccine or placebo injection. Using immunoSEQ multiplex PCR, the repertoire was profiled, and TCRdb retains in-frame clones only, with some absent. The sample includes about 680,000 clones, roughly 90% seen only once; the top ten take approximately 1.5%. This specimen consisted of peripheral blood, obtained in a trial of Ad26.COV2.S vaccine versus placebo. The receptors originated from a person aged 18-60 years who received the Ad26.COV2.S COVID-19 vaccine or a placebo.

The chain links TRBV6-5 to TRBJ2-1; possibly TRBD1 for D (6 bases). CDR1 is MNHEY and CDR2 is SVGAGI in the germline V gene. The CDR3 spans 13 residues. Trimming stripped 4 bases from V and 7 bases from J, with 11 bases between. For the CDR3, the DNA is TGTGCCAGCAGTTTCAAACAGGGAAATGAGCAGTTCTTC. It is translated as CASSFKQGNEQFF.

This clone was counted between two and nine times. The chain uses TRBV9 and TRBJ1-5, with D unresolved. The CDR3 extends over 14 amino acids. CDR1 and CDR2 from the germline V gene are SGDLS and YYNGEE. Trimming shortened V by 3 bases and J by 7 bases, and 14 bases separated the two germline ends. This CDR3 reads CASSESPAVQPQHF. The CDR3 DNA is TGTGCCAGCAGCGAGTCCCCCGCAGTACAGCCCCAGCATTTT.

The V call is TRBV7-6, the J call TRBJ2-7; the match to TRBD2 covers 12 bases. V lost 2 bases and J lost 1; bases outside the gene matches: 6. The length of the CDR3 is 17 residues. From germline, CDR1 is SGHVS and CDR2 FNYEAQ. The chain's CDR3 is CASSLSPGLAGSYEQYF. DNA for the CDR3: TGTGCCAGCAGCTTATCCCCAGGACTAGCGGGATCCTACGAGCAGTACTTC.

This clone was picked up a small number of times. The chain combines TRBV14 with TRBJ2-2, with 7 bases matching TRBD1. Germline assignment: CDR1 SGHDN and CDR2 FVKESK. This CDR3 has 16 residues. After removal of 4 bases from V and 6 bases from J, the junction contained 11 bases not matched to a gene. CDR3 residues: CASSPRTGASSGELFF. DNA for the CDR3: TGTGCCAGCAGCCCCCGAACAGGGGCGTCCTCCGGGGAGCTGTTTTTT.

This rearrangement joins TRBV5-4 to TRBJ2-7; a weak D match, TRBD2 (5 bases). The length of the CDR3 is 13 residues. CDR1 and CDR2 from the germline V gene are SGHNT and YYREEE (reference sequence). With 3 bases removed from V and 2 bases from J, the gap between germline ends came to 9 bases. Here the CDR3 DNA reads TGTGCCAGCAGCTCCCGGGATACCTACGAGCAGTACTTC. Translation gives CASSSRDTYEQYF.

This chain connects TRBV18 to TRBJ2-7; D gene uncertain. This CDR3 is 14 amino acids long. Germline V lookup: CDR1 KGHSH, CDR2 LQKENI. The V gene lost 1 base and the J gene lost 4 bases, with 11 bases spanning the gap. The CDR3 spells CASSPRYTAYEQYF. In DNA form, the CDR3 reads TGTGCCAGCTCACCACGGTACACCGCGTACGAGCAGTACTTC.

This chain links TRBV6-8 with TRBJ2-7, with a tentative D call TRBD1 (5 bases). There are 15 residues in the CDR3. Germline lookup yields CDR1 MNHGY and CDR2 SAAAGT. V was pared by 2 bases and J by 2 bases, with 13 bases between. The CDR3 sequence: CASSYTGLGAYEQYF. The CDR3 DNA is TGTGCCAGCAGTTACACAGGATTAGGAGCCTACGAGCAGTACTTC.

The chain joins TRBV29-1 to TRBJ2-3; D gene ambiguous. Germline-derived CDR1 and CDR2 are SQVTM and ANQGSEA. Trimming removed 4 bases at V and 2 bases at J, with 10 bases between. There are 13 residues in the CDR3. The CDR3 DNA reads TGCAGCGTTGGCAGCCTCTTCACAGATACGCAGTATTTT. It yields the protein CSVGSLFTDTQYF.

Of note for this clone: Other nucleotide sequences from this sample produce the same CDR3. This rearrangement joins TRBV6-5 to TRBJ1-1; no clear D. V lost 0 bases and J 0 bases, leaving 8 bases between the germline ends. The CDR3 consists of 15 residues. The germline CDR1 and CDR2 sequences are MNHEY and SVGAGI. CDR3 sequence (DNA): TGTGCCAGCAGTTACTCCGGGGTCATGAACACTGAAGCTTTCTTT. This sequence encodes CASSYSGVMNTEAFF.

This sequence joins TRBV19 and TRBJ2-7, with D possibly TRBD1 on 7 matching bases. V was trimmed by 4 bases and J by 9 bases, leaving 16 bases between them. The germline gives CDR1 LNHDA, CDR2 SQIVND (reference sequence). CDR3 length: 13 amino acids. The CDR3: CASSSATGRGQYF. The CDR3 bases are TGTGCCAGTAGTAGCGCGACAGGGCGGGGGCAGTACTTC.

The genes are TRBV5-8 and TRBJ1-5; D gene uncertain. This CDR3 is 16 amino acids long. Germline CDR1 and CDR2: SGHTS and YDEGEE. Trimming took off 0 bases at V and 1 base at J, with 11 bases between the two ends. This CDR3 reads CASSLGTDRSNQPQHF. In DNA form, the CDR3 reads TGTGCCAGCAGCTTGGGGACGGATCGAAGCAATCAGCCCCAGCATTTT.

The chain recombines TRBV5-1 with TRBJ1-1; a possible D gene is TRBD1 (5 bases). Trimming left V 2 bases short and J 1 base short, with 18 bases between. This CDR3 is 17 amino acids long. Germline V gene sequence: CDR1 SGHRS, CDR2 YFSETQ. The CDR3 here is CASSFIDDARGNTEAFF. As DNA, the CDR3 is TGCGCCAGCAGCTTTATTGATGACGCTAGGGGGAACACTGAAGCTTTCTTT.

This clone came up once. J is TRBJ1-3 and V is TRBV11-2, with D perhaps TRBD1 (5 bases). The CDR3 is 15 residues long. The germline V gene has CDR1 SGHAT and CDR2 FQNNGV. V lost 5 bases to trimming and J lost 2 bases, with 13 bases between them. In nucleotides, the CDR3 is TGTGCCAGCAGCCCCGTTGGGGGGGCTGGAAACACCATATATTTT. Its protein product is CASSPVGGAGNTIYF.

The CDR3, as DNA: TGTGCCAGCAGTTACTCTGGGGTGGACACTGAAGCTTTCTTT. It codes for CASSYSGVDTEAFF. The rearrangement joins TRBV6-2 or TRBV6-3 to TRBJ1-1, with D hard to call. The CDR3 has 14 amino acids. Trimming took off 0 bases at V and 3 bases at J, with 8 bases between the two ends. Germline CDR1 MNHEY, CDR2 SVGEGT.

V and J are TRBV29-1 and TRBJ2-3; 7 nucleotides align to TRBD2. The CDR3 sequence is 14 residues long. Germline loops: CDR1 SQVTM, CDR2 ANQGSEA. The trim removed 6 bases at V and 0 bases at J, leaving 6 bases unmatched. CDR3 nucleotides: TGCAGCGTCTTTAGCGGGTCTAGCACAGATACGCAGTATTTT. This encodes CSVFSGSSTDTQYF.

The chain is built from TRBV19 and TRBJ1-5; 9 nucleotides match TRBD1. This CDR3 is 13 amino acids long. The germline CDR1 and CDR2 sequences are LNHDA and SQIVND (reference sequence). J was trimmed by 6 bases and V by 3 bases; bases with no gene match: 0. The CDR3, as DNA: TGTGCCAGTAGTATGGACAGGGGTCAGCCCCAGCATTTT. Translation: CASSMDRGQPQHF. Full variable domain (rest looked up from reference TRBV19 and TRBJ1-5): DGGITQSPKYLFRKEGQNVTLSCEQNLNHDAMYWYRQDPGQGLRLIYYSQIVNDFQKGDIAEGYSVSREKKESFPLTVTSAQKNPTAFYLCASSMDRGQPQHFGDGTRLSIL.

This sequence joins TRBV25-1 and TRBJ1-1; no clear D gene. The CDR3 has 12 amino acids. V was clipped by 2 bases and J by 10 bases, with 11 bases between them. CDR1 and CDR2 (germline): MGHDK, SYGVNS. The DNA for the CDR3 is TGTGCCAGCAGTGAAAATTGGGAAACAGCTTTCTTT. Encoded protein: CASSENWETAFF. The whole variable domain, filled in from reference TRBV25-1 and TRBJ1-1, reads EADIYQTPRYLVIGTGKKITLECSQTMGHDKMYWYQQDPGMELHLIHYSYGVNSTEKGDLSSESTVSRIRTEHFPLTLESARPSHTSQYLCASSENWETAFFGQGTRLTVV.

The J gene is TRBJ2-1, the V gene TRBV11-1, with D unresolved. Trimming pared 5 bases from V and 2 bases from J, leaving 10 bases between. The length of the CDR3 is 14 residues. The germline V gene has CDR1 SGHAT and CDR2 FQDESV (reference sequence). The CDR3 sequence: CASSLRSPYNEQFF. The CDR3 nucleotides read TGTGCCAGCAGCCTCAGGAGCCCCTACAATGAGCAGTTCTTC.